What follows describes a single T cell receptor (beta chain). Its antigen is still unknown. Sorted-subset replicate PCR reactions contained around 220 ng DNA, corresponding to about 30,000 T cell genomes. Clones were read by immunoSEQ multiplex PCR, and TCRdb kept only the in-frame ones, dropping some. The sample shows under 1,100,000 clones, approximately 78% of them seen only once. The entry originates in a study of shared clonotypes between healthy human individuals. About the research overall: Researchers assigned three CD4 naive, three CD4 memory, two CD8 naive and one CD8 memory plate to each donor.

General study points: Sampling was confined to blood; repertoires within tissues likely differ. Of the naive CD4 clonotypes, approximately 5% were shared across several donors.

Germline V gene data show CDR1 as MNHNS and CDR2 as SASEGT. Trimming stripped 2 bases from V and 8 bases from J, with 12 bases between. The CDR3 is 14 residues long. The sample consisted of memory CD4+ T cells from PBMCs. Subset here: CD45RA-negative fraction. The V call is TRBV6-1, the J call TRBJ1-4, with a weak D call TRBD1 (5 bases). The TCR comes from a man in his late teens or twenties in good health. Some clones in this sample may be carry-over from other donors' samples. The CDR3 reads CASSEQGTSEKLFF. CDR3 sequence (DNA): TGTGCCAGCAGTGAACAGGGTACATCGGAAAAACTGTTTTTT.